This T cell receptor (beta chain) was sequenced for a study of early T cells in non-severe SARS-CoV-2 infection. About the research overall: Bulk RNA taken from unsorted whole blood was sequenced, leaving chains unpaired.

The germline V gene encodes CDR1 DFQATT and CDR2 SNEGSKA (reference sequence). This CDR3 spans 14 amino acids. Trimming removed 5 bases from V and 4 bases from J; junction bases left unmatched: 10. Study-wide findings and caveats: Anti-spike CD8 responses were favored in VDJdb matching, and private and CD4 specificities were missed.

Unique molecular identifiers (one per individual cDNA molecule) were attached. Each CDR3 protein is one row after TCRdb ran MiXCR on the 5' RACE reads. The repertoire has more than 45,000 distinct CDR3 sequences, 5.5% to 6.5% of them found once; the top ten carry about 6.8%. At least ten counts were recorded for this clonotype. Its antigen is not identified. The origin of this receptor is an adult who was a healthcare worker with PCR-confirmed SARS-CoV-2 infection or an uninfected control (not recorded which). Sequencing was performed on whole blood. V usage is TRBV20-1 and J usage is TRBJ2-5; the match to TRBD2 covers 7 bases. The CDR3 nucleotides read TGCAGTGCTCTAGCTAGCGGCCTGACAGAGACCCAGTACTTC. Translated: CSALASGLTETQYF.